One and the same sample provided the 24 T cell receptor beta chains below, sequenced in a study of T cells in women clearing cervical HPV infection. The table came from immunoSEQ multiplex PCR; TCRdb's copy has only in-frame clones and leaves some out. With 20,000 to 25,000 clones in the sample, the ten largest clones hold more than 6%. The sample was blood buffy coat. Source of these receptors: a woman aged 18 to 69 with a cervical HPV16 infection that either progressed to CIN3+ or cleared (not recorded which).

A note on this clone: The read is 3 residues too short to cover the CDR3 end, so that end is filled in from the germline J gene. This chain uses TRBV19 with TRBJ1-1; D gene uncertain. Trimming stripped 6 bases from V and 5 bases from J, with 4 bases between. The CDR3 is 10 amino acids. The germline CDR1 and CDR2 sequences are LNHDA and SQIVND (reference sequence). CDR3 region: CASRGTEAFF. CDR3 DNA (partial): TGTGCCAGTAGAGGGACTGAA.

Turning to this clone: Read sequence stops 3 residues before the CDR3 end, and the germline J gene provides the missing end. The chain uses TRBV2 and TRBJ2-3, with a weak D call TRBD2 (6 bases). Germline CDR1 is SNHLY and CDR2 is FYNNEI. CDR3 length: 18 amino acids. Trimming shortened V by 6 bases and J by 1 base, and 23 bases separated the two germline ends. The sequenced CDR3 bases are TGTGCCAGCAGCGGGGGAACGGGAGTTGTCACAGGCACAGATACG. Its protein is CASSGGTGVVTGTDT. The whole CDR3 region reads CASSGGTGVVTGTDTQYF.

CDR3: CASSFGQGNDEQFF. The sequenced part of the CDR3 DNA is TGCGCCAGCAGCTTTGGGCAGGGGAACGATGAG. This sequence joins TRBV5-1 and TRBJ2-1; D may be TRBD1 (6 bases). The read terminates 3 residues ahead of where the CDR3 ends, so the germline J gene completes it. The CDR3 contains 14 residues. The germline V gene encodes CDR1 SGHRS and CDR2 YFSETQ. Trimming removed 2 bases at V and 8 bases at J, with 14 bases between.

A word on this clone: The read ends 3 residues shy of where the CDR3 ends; the end is completed using the germline J gene. The J gene is TRBJ1-5, the V gene TRBV7-2, with D possibly being TRBD1 (6 bases). The V gene's germline CDR1 is SGHTA and CDR2 FQGNSA. The CDR3 consists of 13 residues. The V and J ends lost 5 bases and 5 bases respectively, with 10 bases between them. The sequenced CDR3 bases are TGTGCCAGCAGCCCGGACAGACATCAGCCC. Its translation is CASSPDRHQP. The complete CDR3 protein is CASSPDRHQPQHF.

In regard to this clone: The read terminates 3 residues before the CDR3 end, so the remaining end is supplied by the germline J gene. The chain recombines TRBV20-1 with TRBJ2-3; D perhaps matches TRBD2 (5 bases). The CDR3 contains 15 residues. The germline V gene has CDR1 DFQATT and CDR2 SNEGSKA (reference sequence). CDR3 bases read: TGCAGTGCTAGTGCCGCAGACTACCCCAAAGAGACG. Its translation is CSASAADYPKET. Given in full, the CDR3 is CSASAADYPKETQYF.

Worth noting for this clone: The read comes to an end 3 residues before the CDR3 does, leaving the germline J gene to fill in the end. The chain is built from TRBV27 and TRBJ2-1, with D maybe TRBD1 (5 bases). Germline-derived CDR1 and CDR2 are MNHEY and SMNVEV (reference sequence). The CDR3 has 15 residues. Trimming pared 2 bases from V and 9 bases from J, leaving 17 bases between. Partial CDR3 DNA: TGTGCCAGCAGTTTAAGGTCCAGGGTGATCAGTGAG. Its protein product is CASSLRSRVISE. The complete CDR3 protein is CASSLRSRVISEQFF.

A remark on this clone: From the germline J gene comes the end of the CDR3, since the read stops 3 residues before it. This chain joins TRBV24-1 and TRBJ2-1, with a possible D match to TRBD1 (6 bases). The CDR3 runs to 15 residues. V was trimmed by 7 bases and J by 4 bases, leaving 16 bases between them. Germline assignment: CDR1 KGHDR and CDR2 SFDVKD. This chain's CDR3 is CATSDPGESYNEQFF. The CDR3 bases that were read are TGTGCCACCAGCGATCCAGGGGAGTCATACAATGAG.

About this clone itself: The read terminates 3 residues ahead of where the CDR3 ends, so the germline J gene completes it. The gene calls are TRBV18 and TRBJ2-5, with a tentative D call TRBD1 (6 bases). Per the germline V gene, CDR1 is KGHSH and CDR2 is LQKENI. The CDR3 sequence is 13 residues long. Trimming pared 6 bases from V and 3 bases from J, leaving 11 bases between. The CDR3: CASSPNREETQYF. CDR3 DNA (partial): TGTGCCAGCTCGCCGAACAGGGAAGAGACC.

In regard to this clone: The CDR3 is cut off 3 residues early in the read; its end comes from the germline J gene. This chain connects TRBV5-1 to TRBJ1-1, with no clear D. This CDR3 is 12 amino acids long. Germline CDR1 reads SGHRS; CDR2 reads YFSETQ. The CDR3 reads CASSSTLGEAFF. The DNA read from the CDR3 is TGCGCCAGCAGCTCCACTTTAGGGGAA.

In regard to this clone: The read terminates 3 residues before the CDR3 end, so the remaining end is supplied by the germline J gene. V gene TRBV19 combines with J gene TRBJ2-5; D is unclear. The germline V gene has CDR1 LNHDA and CDR2 SQIVND (reference sequence). The V end was cut by 3 bases, the J end by 4 bases, with 9 bases between. The CDR3 has 13 residues. CDR3 DNA, as far as it was read: TGTGCCAGTAGTATTAGTTCACTAGAGACC. Residues: CASSISSLET. The whole CDR3 protein reads CASSISSLETQYF.

With respect to this clone: The sequence runs out 3 residues before the end of the CDR3; the remainder is reconstructed from the germline J gene. The chain uses TRBV6-4 and TRBJ2-1; 10 bases are shared with TRBD2. From germline, CDR1 is MRHNA and CDR2 SNTAGT. The CDR3 is made up of 14 amino acids. V was clipped by 4 bases and J by 6 bases; unmatched bases: 3. This CDR3 is CASSGLAGVNEQFF. Incomplete CDR3 DNA: TGTGCCAGCAGTGGGCTAGCGGGAGTCAATGAG.

Details on this clone: The CDR3 end is not reached by the read, which stops 3 residues before it; the germline J gene fills it in. The V gene is TRBV7-9, the J gene TRBJ2-3, with 8 bases matching TRBD2. The CDR3 is 13 residues long. Trimming took 8 bases from V and 2 from J; bases not matched to a gene: 3. The germline V gene encodes CDR1 SEHNR and CDR2 FQNEAQ (reference sequence). CDR3 loop: CASERGNTDTQYF. CDR3 DNA, as far as it was read: TGTGCCAGCGAGCGGGGGAACACAGATACG.

Notes on this clone: The read gets to within 3 residues of the CDR3 end, and the germline J gene fills in the rest. This rearrangement joins TRBV6-2 or TRBV6-3 to TRBJ2-3, with 12 bases that match TRBD2. This CDR3 comprises 14 residues. Per germline, CDR1 MNHEY and CDR2 SVGEGT. With V trimmed by 4 bases and J by 4 bases, 0 bases remained unmatched. CDR3 protein: CASSWTSGADTQYF. The DNA read from the CDR3 is TGTGCCAGCAGTTGGACTAGCGGGGCAGATACG.

Details on this clone: With the read ending 3 residues before the CDR3 end, the germline J gene is used to fill in that end. The rearrangement joins TRBV10-3 to TRBJ2-3; 9 bases are shared with TRBD1. V shed 6 bases, J shed 3 bases, and the junction held 7 bases outside the gene matches. Germline assignment: CDR1 ENHRY and CDR2 SYGVKD. This CDR3 contains 15 residues. The part of the CDR3 DNA that was read is TGTGCCATCAGCCCTCCCGGGACAGGGACAGATACG. Residues: CAISPPGTGTDT. The whole CDR3 sequence is CAISPPGTGTDTQYF.

On this clone: Read data end 3 residues before the CDR3 end; the end is taken from the germline J gene. The chain links TRBV6-1 to TRBJ1-1; TRBD1 aligns across 11 bases. The germline V gene has CDR1 MNHNS and CDR2 SASEGT. V dropped 4 bases and J dropped 4; count of bases not matched to a gene: 5. CDR3 length: 15 residues. The CDR3: CASSGWGQGGTEAFF. Incomplete CDR3 DNA: TGTGCCAGCAGTGGGTGGGGACAGGGGGGCACTGAA.

Comment on this clone: One end of the junction varies from germline; a read error may be responsible. The read halts 3 residues ahead of the CDR3 end, with the missing end drawn from the germline J gene. V usage is TRBV12-5 and J usage is TRBJ2-3; 8 positions match TRBD2. This CDR3 comprises 16 residues. CDR1 is LGHNT, CDR2 FRNRAP, per germline. CDR3 DNA, as far as it was read: TGTGCTAGTGGCCGGGGGGGGGCCGGGAATTCAGAGACG. This codes for CASGRGGAGNSET. The full CDR3 is CASGRGGAGNSETQYF.

A word on this clone: Sequencing ends 3 residues short of the CDR3 end; the germline J gene provides the rest. This sequence joins TRBV4-1 and TRBJ2-3; 7 bases map to TRBD2. Germline V gives CDR1 MGHRA, CDR2 YSYEKL. This CDR3 comprises 18 residues. V gave up 0 bases and J gave up 0 bases; unmatched junction bases: 9. CDR3 in amino acids: CASSQDKGGSPSTDTQYF. The DNA read from the CDR3 is TGCGCCAGCAGCCAAGATAAGGGCGGGAGCCCAAGCACAGATACG.

A word on this clone: The junction and the germline gene differ at one end; a read error may be behind it. From the germline J gene comes the end of the CDR3, since the read stops 3 residues before it. This sequence joins TRBV20-1 and TRBJ2-3; TRBD2 agrees at 13 bases. The CDR3 has 17 residues. Germline V gene sequence: CDR1 DFQATT, CDR2 SNEGSKA (reference sequence). CDR3 bases read: TGCAGTGCTAGCCCGCTCCCGACTAGCGGGAGGCCAGAGACG. Its protein is CSASPLPTSGRPET. The whole CDR3 sequence is CSASPLPTSGRPETQYF.

About this clone itself: The CDR3 end lies 3 residues beyond the end of the read and is filled in from the germline J gene. The chain links TRBV11-3 to TRBJ2-7; D is possibly TRBD2 (5 bases). This CDR3 region has 15 residues. V lost 1 base and J lost 5, with 15 bases in between. Per the germline V gene, CDR1 is SGHNT and CDR2 is YENEEA. The sequenced CDR3 bases are TGTGCCAGCAGCTTAGGAAGTTTAACTAGTCACGAG. Translating it yields CASSLGSLTSHE. The whole CDR3 is CASSLGSLTSHEQYF.

Points on this clone: The DNA ends 3 residues before the CDR3 does, and the rest of the CDR3 is filled in from the germline J gene. V gene TRBV20-1 combines with J gene TRBJ2-3, with a weak D call TRBD1 (6 bases). CDR3 length: 15 residues. The ends were cut back, 3 bases at V and 7 bases at J, with 20 bases in the middle. Per the germline V gene, CDR1 is DFQATT and CDR2 is SNEGSKA (reference sequence). The chain's CDR3 is CSASLWGQGTYTQYF. The covered CDR3 bases are TGCAGTGCTAGTCTTTGGGGGCAGGGGACGTATACG.

Comment on this clone: The CDR3 is cut off 3 residues early in the read; its end comes from the germline J gene. This chain uses TRBV5-4 with TRBJ2-5, with unresolved D. This CDR3 has 14 residues. Trimming cost V 0 bases and J 3 bases, with 9 bases left between them. The germline gives CDR1 SGHNT, CDR2 YYREEE (reference sequence). The part of the CDR3 DNA that was read is TGTGCCAGCAGCTTGGCCGACTTAAAAGAGACC. Its protein is CASSLADLKET. The full CDR3 protein reads CASSLADLKETQYF.

Concerning this clone itself: The CDR3 extends 3 residues past the end of the read, so its final part is completed from the germline J gene. The chain carries TRBV7-2 and TRBJ2-7; D perhaps matches TRBD1 (8 bases). The germline V and J ends were trimmed by 1 base and 3 bases, with 13 bases remaining between them. Germline V gives CDR1 SGHTA, CDR2 FQGNSA. The CDR3 loop spans 15 amino acids. The covered CDR3 bases are TGTGCCAGCAGCTTAGTACAGGGGGGGAACTACGAG. It codes for CASSLVQGGNYE. The CDR3, in full, reads CASSLVQGGNYEQYF.

To note about this clone: The CDR3 end is not reached by the read, which stops 3 residues before it; the germline J gene fills it in. The V and J genes are TRBV19 and TRBJ1-4; 8 nucleotides agree with TRBD1. CDR3 length: 14 amino acids. CDR1 is LNHDA, CDR2 SQIVND, per germline (reference sequence). The CDR3 bases that were read are TGTGCCAGTAGTCGGGACAGGCAACGTTCACCA. It is translated as CASSRDRQRSP. The whole CDR3 protein is CASSRDRQRSPLFF.

As regards this clone: The CDR3 is cut off 3 residues early in the read; its end comes from the germline J gene. V is TRBV7-4 and J is TRBJ1-2; 10 nucleotides line up with TRBD1. Germline V gene data show CDR1 as SGHVT and CDR2 as SQSDAQ. The CDR3 loop spans 14 amino acids. The sequenced CDR3 bases are TGTGCCAGCAGCTTGACAGGGGGCACAGATACC. It is translated as CASSLTGGTDT. From start to end, the CDR3 is CASSLTGGTDTYTF.